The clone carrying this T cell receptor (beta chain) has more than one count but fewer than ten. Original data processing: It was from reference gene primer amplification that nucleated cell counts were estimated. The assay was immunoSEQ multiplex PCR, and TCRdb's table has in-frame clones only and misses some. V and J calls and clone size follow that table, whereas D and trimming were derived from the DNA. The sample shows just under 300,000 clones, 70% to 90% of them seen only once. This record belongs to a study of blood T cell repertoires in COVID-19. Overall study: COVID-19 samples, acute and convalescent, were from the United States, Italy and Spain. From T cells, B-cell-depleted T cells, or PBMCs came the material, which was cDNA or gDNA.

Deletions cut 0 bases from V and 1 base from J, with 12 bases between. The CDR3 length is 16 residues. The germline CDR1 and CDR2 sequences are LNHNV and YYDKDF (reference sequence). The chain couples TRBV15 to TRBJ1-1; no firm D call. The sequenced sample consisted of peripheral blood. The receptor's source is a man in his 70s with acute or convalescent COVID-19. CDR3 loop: CATSRDLRQANTEAFF. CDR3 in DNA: TGTGCCACCAGCAGAGATCTTCGGCAGGCGAACACTGAAGCTTTCTTT.